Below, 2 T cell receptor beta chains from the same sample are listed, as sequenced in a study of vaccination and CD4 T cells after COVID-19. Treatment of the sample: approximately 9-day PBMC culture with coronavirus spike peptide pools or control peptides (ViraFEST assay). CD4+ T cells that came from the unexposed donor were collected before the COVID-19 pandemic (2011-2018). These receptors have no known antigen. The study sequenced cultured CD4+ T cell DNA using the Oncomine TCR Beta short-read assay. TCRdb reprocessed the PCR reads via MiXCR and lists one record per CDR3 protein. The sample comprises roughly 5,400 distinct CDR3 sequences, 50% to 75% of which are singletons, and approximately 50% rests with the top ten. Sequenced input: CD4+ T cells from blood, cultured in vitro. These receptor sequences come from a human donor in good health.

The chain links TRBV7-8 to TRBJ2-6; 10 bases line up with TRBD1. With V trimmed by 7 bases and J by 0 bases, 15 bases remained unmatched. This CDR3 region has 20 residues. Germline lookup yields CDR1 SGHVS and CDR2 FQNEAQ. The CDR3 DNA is TGTGCCAGCACCCGGGACAGGGGCTATAAGCCGGACTCTGGGGCCAACGTCCTGACTTTC. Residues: CASTRDRGYKPDSGANVLTF.

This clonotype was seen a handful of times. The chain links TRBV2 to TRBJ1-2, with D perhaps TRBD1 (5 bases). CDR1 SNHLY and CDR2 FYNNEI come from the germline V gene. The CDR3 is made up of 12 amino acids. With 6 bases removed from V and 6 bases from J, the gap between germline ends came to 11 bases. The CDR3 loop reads CASRGPNHGYTF. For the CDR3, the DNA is TGTGCCAGCAGGGGACCCAACCATGGCTACACCTTC.